These 28 T cell receptor beta chains were sequenced from one sample in a study of blood T cells in healthy people across ages. A second about 6 to 12 cycle PCR used barcoded and J-beta primers. TCRdb re-derived calls from the 5' RACE reads in MiXCR, one entry per CDR3 protein. The repertoire holds 580,000 or so distinct CDR3 sequences, with roughly 48% as singletons. The source material was blood. Receptor source: a man of 80 years or more in good health.

This clonotype was counted only a few times. The CDR3 bases are TGCAGTGCTATCGTCAGGACCGGGACTAGCGGTAATTACAATGAGCAGTTCTTC. It specifies CSAIVRTGTSGNYNEQFF. The rearrangement joins TRBV20-1 to TRBJ2-1; 11 nucleotides line up with TRBD2. V was clipped by 4 bases and J by 4 bases; unmatched bases: 15. The CDR3 is 18 amino acids. The germline CDR1 and CDR2 sequences are DFQATT and SNEGSKA (reference sequence).

The chain carries TRBV7-2 and TRBJ2-5; 7 positions match TRBD1. Gene TRBJ2-7 matches the end of the DNA better, so the J call may be wrong. The CDR3 runs 15 residues. CDR1 SGHTA and CDR2 FQGNSA come from the germline V gene. The chain's CDR3 is CASSLAWKGAHEQYF. CDR3 coding DNA: TGTGCCAGCAGCTTAGCCTGGAAGGGGGCTCACGAGCAGTACTTC.

A note on this clonotype: A much more abundant neighbour one base away suggests this may be a read error. The rearrangement uses TRBV12-3 or TRBV12-4 and TRBJ2-3, with a possible D match to TRBD2 (6 bases). This CDR3 is built from 15 residues. Trimming pared 3 bases from V and 6 bases from J, leaving 16 bases between. The DNA for the CDR3 is TGTGCCAGCAGTTTTGCGCGGGGCCCTGGGGATACGCAGTATTTT. This gives the protein CASSFARGPGDTQYF.

V and J are TRBV5-1 and TRBJ2-7; D not resolved. CDR1 and CDR2 (germline): SGHRS, YFSETQ. V was pared by 0 bases and J by 2 bases, with 9 bases between. The CDR3 sequence is 14 residues long. The DNA of the CDR3 is TGCGCCAGCAGCTTGGAGGACGGAGCCTACGAGCAGTACTTC. Its protein product is CASSLEDGAYEQYF.

This clonotype was detected a few times. The chain uses TRBV12-3 or TRBV12-4 and TRBJ2-4; 9 nucleotides match TRBD2. The CDR3 contains 14 residues. J lost 13 bases, V lost 6 bases, and 13 bases had no gene match. The CDR3 reads CASSPTGTSREQYF. DNA for the CDR3: TGTGCCAGCAGCCCAACCGGGACTAGCAGAGAGCAGTACTTC.

This clonotype was counted only a few times. This chain joins TRBV4-3 and TRBJ2-1, with TRBD2 matching over 9 bases. The CDR3 has 14 residues. Germline CDR1 is LGHNA and CDR2 is YSLEER. Germline trimming cut 1 base from V and 7 bases from J; bases unmatched to any gene: 2. The CDR3 DNA is TGCGCCAGCAGCCAAGCGCTAGCGGGGAATGAGCAGTTCTTC. Protein: CASSQALAGNEQFF.

This clonotype was detected only a few times. The chain recombines TRBV20-1 with TRBJ2-1, with 10 bases identical to TRBD2. CDR3 length: 16 residues. Unmatched junction bases numbered 13, after V lost 5 bases and J lost 6 bases. The germline CDR1 and CDR2 sequences are DFQATT and SNEGSKA (reference sequence). The CDR3 nucleotides are TGCAGTGCTCAGGGGCCTAGCGGGAGTTGGTCCAATGAGCAGTTCTTC. Its protein product is CSAQGPSGSWSNEQFF.

The chain uses TRBV28 and TRBJ2-1; the match to TRBD2 covers 11 bases. There are 16 residues in the CDR3. Germline V gene data show CDR1 as MDHEN and CDR2 as SYDVKM. Unmatched junction bases numbered 17, after V lost 7 bases and J lost 12 bases. This CDR3 reads CASTQAGTSGRVGQFF. The DNA for the CDR3 is TGTGCCAGCACCCAAGCCGGGACTAGCGGTAGAGTAGGGCAGTTCTTC.

This clonotype was recorded once. Sequence at one end of the junction differs from germline and may be a read error. V is TRBV24-1 and J is TRBJ2-1; the match to TRBD2 covers 8 bases. The CDR3 has 14 residues. The germline V gene has CDR1 KGHDR and CDR2 SFDVKD. As DNA, the CDR3 is TGTGCCACCAGTGAACTAGCGGCAACCAATGGGCAGTTCTTC. Protein product: CATSELAATNGQFF.

There are a few counts of this clonotype. This may come from a read error, since a much larger clone is one base off. The chain has TRBV12-3 or TRBV12-4 and TRBJ1-2, with D possibly TRBD1 on 6 matching bases. CDR3 length: 12 amino acids. Trimming removed 7 bases from V and 2 bases from J, with 8 bases in between. The CDR3 nucleotides are TGTGCCAGCACTCAGGGGAACTATGGCTACACCTTC. Protein: CASTQGNYGYTF.

This chain links TRBV6-6 with TRBJ1-1, with D hard to call. Trimming cost V 0 bases and J 1 base, with 12 bases left between them. This CDR3 spans 16 amino acids. Germline V gives CDR1 MNHNY, CDR2 SVGAGI (reference sequence). The CDR3 here is CASSYSTNVQNTEAFF. CDR3 DNA: TGTGCCAGCAGTTACTCGACGAATGTTCAGAACACTGAAGCTTTCTTT.

The genes are TRBV11-2 and TRBJ2-1; D possibly corresponds to TRBD2 (5 bases). CDR1 SGHAT and CDR2 FQNNGV come from the germline V gene. Trimming took off 5 bases at V and 10 bases at J, with 15 bases between the two ends. The CDR3 runs to 13 residues. The CDR3 here is CASSPGVVSEQFF. DNA of the CDR3: TGTGCCAGCAGCCCCGGGGTCGTCTCCGAGCAGTTCTTC. Drawing the rest from reference TRBV11-2 and TRBJ2-1, the complete variable domain is EAGVAQSPRYKIIEKRQSVAFWCNPISGHATLYWYQQILGQGPKLLIQFQNNGVVDDSQLPKDRFSAERLKGVDSTLKIQPAKLEDSAVYLCASSPGVVSEQFFGPGTRLTVL.

This clonotype was picked up many times. A read error may produce the germline difference seen at one junction end. The chain couples TRBV7-2 to TRBJ2-7; D remains unclear. Germline V gene data show CDR1 as SGHTA and CDR2 as FQGNSA. This CDR3 is built from 11 residues. This chain's CDR3 is CASSLDYEQYF. Here the CDR3 DNA reads TGTGCCAGCAGTTTAGATTACGAGCAGTACTTC. The variable domain in full, with the rest retrieved from reference TRBV7-2 and TRBJ2-7, is GAGVSQSPSNKVTEKGKDVELRCDPISGHTALYWYRQSLGQGLEFLIYFQGNSAPDKSGLPSDRFSAERTGGSVSTLTIQRTQQEDSAVYLCASSLDYEQYFGPGTRLTVT.

The chain is built from TRBV20-1 and TRBJ2-3, with 12 nucleotides matching TRBD2. J was trimmed by 1 base and V by 0 bases; bases with no gene match: 5. This CDR3 region has 17 residues. Germline V lookup: CDR1 DFQATT, CDR2 SNEGSKA (reference sequence). The CDR3 loop is CSARDPRTSGGTDTQYF. CDR3 DNA sequence: TGCAGTGCTAGAGATCCTAGGACTAGCGGGGGCACAGATACGCAGTATTTT.

For this clonotype: One base away lies a much larger clone, so this may be a sequencing read error. V is TRBV6-6 and J is TRBJ1-5; D is undetermined. The CDR3 loop spans 14 amino acids. The germline V and J ends were trimmed by 5 bases and 4 bases, with 12 bases remaining between them. The germline V gene encodes CDR1 MNHNY and CDR2 SVGAGI (reference sequence). CDR3 region: CASSDGEVNQPQHF. The CDR3 nucleotides read TGTGCCAGCAGTGATGGGGAAGTAAATCAGCCCCAGCATTTT.

As to this clonotype: Just one base apart from a much larger clone, this may be a read error. The chain has TRBV20-1 and TRBJ2-3, with D perhaps matching TRBD2 (5 bases). Trimming stripped 3 bases from V and 2 bases from J, with 12 bases between. CDR3 length: 14 amino acids. In germline, CDR1 is DFQATT, CDR2 SNEGSKA (reference sequence). This CDR3 is CSARGSPLTDTQYF. The CDR3 DNA sequence: TGCAGTGCTAGGGGGAGCCCCCTCACAGATACGCAGTATTTT.

V gene TRBV9 combines with J gene TRBJ2-1; weak D call: TRBD2 (6 bases). CDR3 length: 14 amino acids. Germline loops: CDR1 SGDLS, CDR2 YYNGEE. The V end lost 6 bases, the J end lost 3 bases, and 13 bases lay between the germline ends. This chain's CDR3 is CASTISGNYNEQFF. Written as DNA, the CDR3 is TGTGCCAGCACCATTAGCGGAAACTACAATGAGCAGTTCTTC. The entire variable domain, with the rest obtained from reference TRBV9 and TRBJ2-1, is as follows: DSGVTQTPKHLITATGQRVTLRCSPRSGDLSVYWYQQSLDQGLQFLIQYYNGEERAKGNILERFSAQQFPDLHSELNLSSLELGDSALYFCASTISGNYNEQFFGPGTRLTVL.

The CDR3 bases are TGTGCCACCAGCAGAGATTTGGGTAGCATGGAGACCCAGTACTTC. This sequence encodes CATSRDLGSMETQYF. The V gene is TRBV15, the J gene TRBJ2-5; D unresolved. Germline V gene sequence: CDR1 LNHNV, CDR2 YYDKDF (reference sequence). The CDR3 spans 15 residues. V was cut by 0 bases and J by 5 bases, with 13 bases left in between.

This clonotype was observed a few times. V usage is TRBV9 and J usage is TRBJ2-3, with 9 bases lining up with TRBD2. Germline V lookup: CDR1 SGDLS, CDR2 YYNGEE. This CDR3 comprises 17 residues. Germline trimming cut 0 bases from V and 3 bases from J; bases unmatched to any gene: 8. CDR3 protein: CASSVGVLAGSTDTQYF. DNA of the CDR3: TGTGCCAGCAGCGTAGGGGTCCTAGCGGGAAGTACAGATACGCAGTATTTT. Variable domain in full (rest from reference TRBV9 and TRBJ2-3): DSGVTQTPKHLITATGQRVTLRCSPRSGDLSVYWYQQSLDQGLQFLIQYYNGEERAKGNILERFSAQQFPDLHSELNLSSLELGDSALYFCASSVGVLAGSTDTQYFGPGTRLTVL.

The chain combines TRBV5-1 with TRBJ2-1; TRBD1 aligns across 7 bases. V lost 4 bases to trimming and J lost 6 bases; unmatched junction nucleotides: 10. Germline V gives CDR1 SGHRS, CDR2 YFSETQ. CDR3 length equals 15 residues. The DNA of the CDR3 is TGCGCCAGCAGCGTACAGGGGTCCCTCCCCAATGAGCAGTTCTTC. It yields the protein CASSVQGSLPNEQFF.

The chain recombines TRBV5-1 with TRBJ2-3, with TRBD2 matching over 9 bases. Germline V gene lookup returns CDR1 SGHRS and CDR2 YFSETQ. The CDR3 totals 16 residues. Trimming took 1 base from V and 4 from J; bases not matched to a gene: 7. The CDR3 loop is CASSLLQRGAPDTQYF. The DNA for the CDR3 is TGCGCCAGCAGCTTGCTCCAGCGGGGGGCCCCAGATACGCAGTATTTT.

This chain joins TRBV12-3 or TRBV12-4 and TRBJ2-5; 8 nucleotides line up with TRBD2. The J call is uncertain, as TRBJ2-7 better fits the DNA end. The length of the CDR3 is 14 residues. The CDR3 DNA reads as TGTGCCAGCAGGCCCGGGAGGGCCGGTTACGAGCAGTACTTC. This codes for CASRPGRAGYEQYF.

The chain is built from TRBV20-1 and TRBJ2-1; D remains unclear. Looked up from germline, CDR1 is DFQATT and CDR2 is SNEGSKA (reference sequence). V was shortened by 3 bases and J by 9 bases, with 21 bases between the two germline ends. The CDR3 has 15 residues. The CDR3 spells CSARTPVGSSTEQFF. Here the CDR3 DNA reads TGCAGTGCTAGGACCCCTGTCGGGTCCTCCACTGAGCAGTTCTTC.

Only a few counts were recorded for this clonotype. This chain uses TRBV20-1 with TRBJ2-1; D call uncertain. CDR3 length equals 10 residues. The V gene's germline CDR1 is DFQATT and CDR2 SNEGSKA (reference sequence). Trimming removed 3 bases at V and 13 bases at J, with 10 bases between. As DNA, the CDR3 is TGCAGTGCTAGGCTGGGTCTACAGTTCTTC. Translating it yields CSARLGLQFF.

This chain joins TRBV29-1 and TRBJ2-4, with 9 bases lining up with TRBD2. Trimming took 6 bases from V and 6 from J; bases not matched to a gene: 3. Germline loops: CDR1 SQVTM, CDR2 ANQGSEA. This CDR3 is built from 12 residues. CDR3 region: CSVIAGVNIQYF. Written as DNA, the CDR3 is TGCAGCGTCATAGCGGGGGTAAACATTCAGTACTTC.

The chain joins TRBV6-2 or TRBV6-3 to TRBJ2-1; D gene unclear. The germline CDR1 and CDR2 sequences are MNHEY and SVGEGT. Trimming stripped 4 bases from V and 0 bases from J, with 13 bases between. The CDR3 has 16 residues. CDR3 amino acids: CASSSLSRPSYNEQFF. The DNA for the CDR3 is TGTGCCAGCAGTTCCCTCTCTAGACCCTCCTACAATGAGCAGTTCTTC.

This clonotype was observed many times. V gene TRBV6-6 combines with J gene TRBJ2-4; the match to TRBD2 covers 10 bases. CDR1 MNHNY and CDR2 SVGAGI come from the germline V gene (reference sequence). CDR3 length: 16 amino acids. The V and J ends lost 6 bases and 6 bases, in that order; junction bases with no gene match: 11. The CDR3 DNA reads as TGTGCCAGCAGCCGGAGCGGGAGGGCCGAAGGAAACATTCAGTACTTC. This codes for CASSRSGRAEGNIQYF.

This clonotype was detected once. The chain has TRBV7-3 and TRBJ2-3; 7 bases align to TRBD2. The CDR3 runs 16 residues. Per the germline V gene, CDR1 is SGHTA and CDR2 is FQGTGA. With V trimmed by 2 bases and J by 7 bases, 12 bases remained unmatched. CDR3: CASSLGGAGAVNTQYF. As DNA, the CDR3 is TGTGCCAGCAGCTTAGGGGGTGCGGGAGCGGTGAATACGCAGTATTTT.